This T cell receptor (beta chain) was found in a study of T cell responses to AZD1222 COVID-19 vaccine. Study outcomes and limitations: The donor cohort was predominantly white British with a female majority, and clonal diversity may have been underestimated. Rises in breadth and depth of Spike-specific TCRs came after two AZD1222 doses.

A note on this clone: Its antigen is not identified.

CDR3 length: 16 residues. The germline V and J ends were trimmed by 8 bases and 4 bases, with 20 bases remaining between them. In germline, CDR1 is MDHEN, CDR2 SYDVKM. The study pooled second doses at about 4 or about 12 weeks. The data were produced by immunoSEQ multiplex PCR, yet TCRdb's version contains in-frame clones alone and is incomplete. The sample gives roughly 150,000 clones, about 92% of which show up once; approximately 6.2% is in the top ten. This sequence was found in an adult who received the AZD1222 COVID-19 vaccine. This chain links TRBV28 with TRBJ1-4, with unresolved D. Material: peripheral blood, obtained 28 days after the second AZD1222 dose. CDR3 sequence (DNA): TGTGCCAGCGGCCCACCTCGGGTAGGGATTAATGAAAAACTGTTTTTT. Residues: CASGPPRVGINEKLFF.